This T cell receptor (beta chain) was sequenced during a study of shared clonotypes between healthy human individuals. Turning to this clone: Its target is not known. The sample contains more than one DNA sequence encoding this CDR3.

Sorted-subset replicate PCRs used about 0.2 ug of genomic DNA. This amount corresponded to 33,000 or so T cell genomes. Profiled with immunoSEQ multiplex PCR; TCRdb holds only in-frame clones, not every one. The sample consists of millions of clones, less than 95% of them appearing once. Points from the study as a whole: The study found about 4.6% of naive CD4 clonotypes shared across several donors.

CD45RO-negative, CCR7-positively selected cells formed the naive CD8 fraction, excluding terminally differentiated effector memory CD45RA+ cells. Recent vaccinations or acute infections were absent in the healthy HIV-negative adult donors. Germline CDR1 reads MNHNS; CDR2 reads SASEGT. V lost 8 bases to trimming and J lost 1 base, with 9 bases between them. The CDR3 totals 12 residues. Sequencing input: naive CD8+ T cells sorted from blood. This TCR derives from a man aged 18 to 29 in good health. V usage is TRBV6-1 and J usage is TRBJ2-7; D is unresolved. The CDR3 loop is CASGPFSYEQYF. In DNA, the CDR3 is TGTGCCAGCGGGCCCTTTTCCTACGAGCAGTACTTC.